A single T cell receptor (beta chain) is shown here with its context. Its target is not known. The data stem from a study of CD8+ T cells in alopecia areata. The wider study: It was oral tofacitinib, at 5 to 10 mg twice daily, that treated patients received. General study points: In blood and scalp, many expanded lesional clones persisted during tofacitinib.

Treatment specified: oral pan-JAK inhibitor, 5-10 mg twice daily. Individuals with alopecia areata gave both lesional scalp punch biopsies and peripheral blood for collection. The CDR3 loop spans 14 amino acids. Germline CDR1 is MGHDK and CDR2 is SYGVNS. Trimming cost V 6 bases and J 7 bases, with 18 bases left between them. cDNA reverse transcribed from extracted RNA served as the sequencing template. Assay: immunoSEQ multiplex PCR; the TCRdb copy retains only in-frame clones and omits some. Of 170,000 or so clones listed, approximately 65% are singletons. The V and J genes are TRBV25-1 and TRBJ1-2; maybe TRBD1 (6 bases). The TCR originated in a human donor with alopecia areata. The input for sequencing was CD4+ T cells sorted from blood, taken at week 4, from a patient treated with tofacitinib. The CDR3 DNA reads TGTGCCAGCAGCCAGAGACACAGGGCGGCTGGCTACACCTTC. Encoded protein: CASSQRHRAAGYTF.